The source of this TCR beta chain is a study of T cell responses to AZD1222 COVID-19 vaccine. Study outcomes and limitations: Mapped onto spike, vaccine-associated CD4 TCRs spanned it and were dominant at 160-218 and 743-854. Of the AZD1222 recipients, only 5 or 6 were seropositive at baseline. Among the donors, most were white British and more were female, and clonal diversity was possibly underestimated.

Some clones are missing from TCRdb's copy, which holds only in-frame ones; the method was immunoSEQ multiplex PCR. Among roughly 87,000 clones listed, over 75% were seen once. The CDR3 contains 15 residues. The germline V gene has CDR1 MNHEY and CDR2 SVGEGT. V was cut by 3 bases and J by 6 bases, with 15 bases left in between. A word on this clone: What it binds is unknown.

V gene TRBV6-2 or TRBV6-3 combines with J gene TRBJ1-5, with no clear D. This receptor was obtained from an adult who received the AZD1222 COVID-19 vaccine. Material: peripheral blood, obtained 28 days after the second AZD1222 dose. The CDR3 sequence is CASSYVRAPGQPQHF. Written as DNA, the CDR3 is TGTGCCAGCAGTTATGTTCGGGCCCCCGGTCAGCCCCAGCATTTT.